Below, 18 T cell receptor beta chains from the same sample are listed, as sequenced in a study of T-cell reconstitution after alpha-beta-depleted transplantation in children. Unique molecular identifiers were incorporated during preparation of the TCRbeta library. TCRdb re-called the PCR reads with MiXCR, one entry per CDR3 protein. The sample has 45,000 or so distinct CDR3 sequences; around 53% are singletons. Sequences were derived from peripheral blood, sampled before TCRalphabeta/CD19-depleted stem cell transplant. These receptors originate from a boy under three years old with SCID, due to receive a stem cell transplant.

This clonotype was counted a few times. The CDR3 DNA sequence: TGTGCCAGCAGCTCCACTAGGGCCGGGGAGCTGTTTTTT. It yields the protein CASSSTRAGELFF. This sequence joins TRBV11-2 and TRBJ2-2, with a possible D match to TRBD2 (5 bases). The V gene lost 4 bases and the J gene lost 6 bases, with 9 bases spanning the gap. This CDR3 comprises 13 residues. The germline V gene encodes CDR1 SGHAT and CDR2 FQNNGV.

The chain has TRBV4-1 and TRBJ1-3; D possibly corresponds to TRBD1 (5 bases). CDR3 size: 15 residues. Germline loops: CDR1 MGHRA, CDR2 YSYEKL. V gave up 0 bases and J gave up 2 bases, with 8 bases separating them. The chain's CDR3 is CASSQDQGPGNTIYF. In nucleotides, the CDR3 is TGCGCCAGCAGCCAAGATCAGGGTCCTGGAAACACCATATATTTT.

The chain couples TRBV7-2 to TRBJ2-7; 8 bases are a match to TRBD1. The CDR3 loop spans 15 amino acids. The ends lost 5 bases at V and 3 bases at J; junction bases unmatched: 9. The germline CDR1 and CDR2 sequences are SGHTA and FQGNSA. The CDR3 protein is CASSQGQGYYYEQYF. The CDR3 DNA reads TGTGCCAGCAGCCAAGGACAGGGTTATTACTACGAGCAGTACTTC.

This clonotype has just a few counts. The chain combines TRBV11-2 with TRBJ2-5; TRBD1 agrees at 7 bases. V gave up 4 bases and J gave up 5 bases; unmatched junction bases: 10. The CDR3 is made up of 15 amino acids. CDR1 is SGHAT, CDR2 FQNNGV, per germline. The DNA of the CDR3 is TGTGCCAGCAGCTCGCGGACAGGAAAGGCGGAGACCCAGTACTTC. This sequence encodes CASSSRTGKAETQYF.

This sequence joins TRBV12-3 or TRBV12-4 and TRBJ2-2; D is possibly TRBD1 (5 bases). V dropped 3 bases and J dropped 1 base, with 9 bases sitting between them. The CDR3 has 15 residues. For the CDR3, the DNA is TGTGCCAGCAGTTTGGCCGGACAGAACACCGGGGAGCTGTTTTTT. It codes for CASSLAGQNTGELFF.

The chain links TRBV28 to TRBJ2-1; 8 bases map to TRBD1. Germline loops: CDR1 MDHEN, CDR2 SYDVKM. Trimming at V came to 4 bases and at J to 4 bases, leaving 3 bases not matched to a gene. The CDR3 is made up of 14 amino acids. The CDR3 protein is CASSSGQVYNEQFF. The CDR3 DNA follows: TGTGCCAGCAGTTCGGGACAGGTGTACAATGAGCAGTTCTTC.

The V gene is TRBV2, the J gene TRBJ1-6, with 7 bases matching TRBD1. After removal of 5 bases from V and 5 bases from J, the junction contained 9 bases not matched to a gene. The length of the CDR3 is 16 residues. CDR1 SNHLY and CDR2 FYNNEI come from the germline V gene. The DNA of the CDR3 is TGTGCCAGCAGTACACAGGGGCCCCTGGATAATTCACCCCTCCACTTT. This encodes CASSTQGPLDNSPLHF.

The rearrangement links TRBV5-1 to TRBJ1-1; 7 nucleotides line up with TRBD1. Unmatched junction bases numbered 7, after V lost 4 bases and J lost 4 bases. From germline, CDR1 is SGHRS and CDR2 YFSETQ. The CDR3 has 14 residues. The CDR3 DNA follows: TGCGCCAGCAGCGACCAGACAGGGCCCACTGAAGCTTTCTTT. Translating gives CASSDQTGPTEAFF. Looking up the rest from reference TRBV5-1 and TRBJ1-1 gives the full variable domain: KAGVTQTPRYLIKTRGQQVTLSCSPISGHRSVSWYQQTPGQGLQFLFEYFSETQRNKGNFPGRFSGRQFSNSRSEMNVSTLELGDSALYLCASSDQTGPTEAFFGQGTRLTVV.

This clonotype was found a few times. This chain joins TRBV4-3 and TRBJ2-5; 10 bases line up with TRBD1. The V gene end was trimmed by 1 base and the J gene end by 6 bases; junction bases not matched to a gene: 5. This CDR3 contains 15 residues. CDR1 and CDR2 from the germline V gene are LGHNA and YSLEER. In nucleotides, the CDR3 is TGCGCCAGCAGCCAAGCGACAGGGGGCGGTCAGACCCAGTACTTC. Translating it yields CASSQATGGGQTQYF.

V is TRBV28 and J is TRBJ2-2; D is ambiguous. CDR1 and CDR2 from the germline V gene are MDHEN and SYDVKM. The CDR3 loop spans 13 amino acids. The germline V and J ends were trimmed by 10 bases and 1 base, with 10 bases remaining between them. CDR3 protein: CATPGGNTGELFF. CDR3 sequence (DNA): TGTGCCACCCCGGGTGGGAACACCGGGGAGCTGTTTTTT.

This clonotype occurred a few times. The CDR3 spells CASSLVGLSYEQYF. As DNA, the CDR3 is TGCGCCAGCAGCTTGGTCGGCCTATCCTACGAGCAGTACTTC. This chain links TRBV5-1 with TRBJ2-7; no firm D call. Germline-derived CDR1 and CDR2 are SGHRS and YFSETQ. The CDR3 is made up of 14 amino acids. V was clipped by 0 bases and J by 1 base, with 8 bases between them.

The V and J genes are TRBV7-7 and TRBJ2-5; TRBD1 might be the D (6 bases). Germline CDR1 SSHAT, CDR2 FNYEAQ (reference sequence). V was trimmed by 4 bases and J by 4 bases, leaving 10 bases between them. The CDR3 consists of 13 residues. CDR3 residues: CASSSGQRETQYF. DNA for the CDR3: TGTGCCAGCAGCTCCGGACAGCGAGAGACCCAGTACTTC.

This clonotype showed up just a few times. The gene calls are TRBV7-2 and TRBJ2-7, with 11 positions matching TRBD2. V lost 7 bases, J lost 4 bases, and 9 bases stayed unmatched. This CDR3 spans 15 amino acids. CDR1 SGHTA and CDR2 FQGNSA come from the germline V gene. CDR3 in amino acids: CASILTSGGHYEQYF. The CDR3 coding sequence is TGTGCCAGCATCCTTACTAGCGGGGGCCATTACGAGCAGTACTTC.

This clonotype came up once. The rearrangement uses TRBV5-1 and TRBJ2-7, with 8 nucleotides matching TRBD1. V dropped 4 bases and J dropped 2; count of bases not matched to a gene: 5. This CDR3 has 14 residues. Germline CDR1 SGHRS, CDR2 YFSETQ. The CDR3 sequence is CASSPGDRTYEQYF. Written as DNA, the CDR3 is TGCGCCAGCAGCCCAGGGGACAGGACCTACGAGCAGTACTTC.

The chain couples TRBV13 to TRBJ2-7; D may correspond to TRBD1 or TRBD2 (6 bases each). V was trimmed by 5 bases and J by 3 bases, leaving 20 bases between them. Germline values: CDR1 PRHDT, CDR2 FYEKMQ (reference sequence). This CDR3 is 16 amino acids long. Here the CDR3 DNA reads TGTGCCAGCAGCCAGGAGGGGGGTCCTGGGGGCTACGAGCAGTACTTC. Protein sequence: CASSQEGGPGGYEQYF.

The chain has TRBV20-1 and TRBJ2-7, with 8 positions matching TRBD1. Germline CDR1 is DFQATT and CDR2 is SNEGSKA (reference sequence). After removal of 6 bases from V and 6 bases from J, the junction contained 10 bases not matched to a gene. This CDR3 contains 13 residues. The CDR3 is CSADPLTGGEQYF. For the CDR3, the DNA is TGCAGTGCCGACCCCTTAACAGGGGGCGAGCAGTACTTC.

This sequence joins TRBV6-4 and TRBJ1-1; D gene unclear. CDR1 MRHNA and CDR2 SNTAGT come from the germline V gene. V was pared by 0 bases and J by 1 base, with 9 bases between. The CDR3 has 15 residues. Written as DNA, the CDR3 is TGTGCCAGCAGTGACTCTTGGGAAGCGAACACTGAAGCTTTCTTT. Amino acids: CASSDSWEANTEAFF.

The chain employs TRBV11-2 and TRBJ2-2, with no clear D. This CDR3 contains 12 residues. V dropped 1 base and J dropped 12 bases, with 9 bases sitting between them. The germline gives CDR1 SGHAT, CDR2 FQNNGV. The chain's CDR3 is CASSLAGGQLFF. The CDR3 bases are TGTGCCAGCAGCTTAGCCGGTGGCCAGCTGTTTTTT.